The count of the clone carrying this T cell receptor (beta chain) is one. This sample was taken from a study of blood T cell repertoires in COVID-19. Whole-study context: T cells, B-cell-depleted T cells, or PBMCs supplied cDNA or gDNA.

The CDR3 has 14 amino acids. The ends were cut back, 3 bases at V and 2 bases at J, with 7 bases in the middle. CDR1 is KGHDR, CDR2 SFDVKD, per germline. Original processing notes: Reference gene primer amplification in the assay estimated nucleated cell counts. Here immunoSEQ multiplex PCR was the method, and the copy in TCRdb shows in-frame clones only, minus some. V, J and clone size reflect that table, while D and trimming were determined from the DNA. The table has some 75,000 clones, around 80% seen once. The receptor comes from a man aged 45-60 years with COVID-19, enrolled during active disease. The chain joins TRBV24-1 to TRBJ1-5, with a possible D match to TRBD1 (6 bases). Input material: peripheral blood. This chain's CDR3 is CATSDAGGNQPQHF. In DNA, the CDR3 is TGTGCCACCAGTGATGCAGGGGGCAATCAGCCCCAGCATTTT.